The rows below give T cell receptor beta chains drawn from one sample of a study of blood T cell repertoires in COVID-19. Profiled with immunoSEQ multiplex PCR; TCRdb holds only in-frame clones, not every one. Seen here are about 170,000 clones, 80% to 90% observed once, and the top ten hold roughly 2%. Sequenced input: peripheral blood. All receptors derive from an elderly woman with acute or convalescent COVID-19. Each CDR3 is given with its conserved first and last residue. A D gene is named only where the DNA matches it firmly. Where a row states a size, it is once, few, many or the class of an expanded clone; other rows omit it.

V	D	size	J	DNA	CDR3
TRBV19	-	-	TRBJ2-5	TGTGCCAGTAGTCTCGACGGGAAGACCCAGTACTTC	CASSLDGKTQYF
TRBV5-1	TRBD1	-	TRBJ1-6	TGCGCCAGCAGGCCGGGACAGGGGTTGAATTCACCCCTCCACTTT	CASRPGQGLNSPLHF
TRBV30	-	-	TRBJ2-7	TGTGCCTGGAGTGGAGGGCCCGCCTACGAGCAGTACTTC	CAWSGGPAYEQYF
TRBV19	TRBD1	-	TRBJ2-1	TGTGCCAGTAGTATGGGGACAGGTATCTCCTACAATGAGCAGTTCTTC	CASSMGTGISYNEQFF
TRBV5-6	-	-	TRBJ2-7	TGTGCCAGCAGCTTCGCGGCCTCCTACGAGCAGTACTTC	CASSFAASYEQYF
TRBV5-6	TRBD1	once	TRBJ1-2	TGTGCCAGCAGCCAGACAGGGGAGGGCTACACCTTC	CASSQTGEGYTF
TRBV28	TRBD1	-	TRBJ2-2	TGTGCCAGCAGTAGGGCAGGGGGCCGTATGGACACCGGGGAGCTGTTTTTT	CASSRAGGRMDTGELFF
TRBV29-1	-	-	TRBJ1-4	TGCAGCGTTGAACTCCCGCAGGATCAGGAAAAACTGTTTTTT	CSVELPQDQEKLFF
TRBV24-1	-	-	TRBJ2-3	TGTGCCACCAGTGACGTGACAGGAGCTAGCACAGATACGCAGTATTTT	CATSDVTGASTDTQYF
TRBV24-1	TRBD2	-	TRBJ2-1	TGTGCCACCAGTGATTCTCGGACTAGCGAGAACTACAATGAGCAGTTCTTC	CATSDSRTSENYNEQFF